This entry concerns a single T cell receptor (beta chain). This record belongs to a study of blood T cell repertoires in COVID-19. Study-wide context: Some COVID-19 samples were acute and others convalescent; all came from the United States, Italy and Spain. PBMCs, B-cell-depleted T cells, or T cells were the source of the cDNA or gDNA that made up the material.

Only in-frame clones appear in the TCRdb table, and some are missing; sequencing was by immunoSEQ multiplex PCR. The data hold more than 35,000 clones, with over 65% observed a single time. V was pared by 3 bases and J by 9 bases, with 9 bases between. The CDR3 totals 11 residues. Germline CDR1 DFQATT, CDR2 SNEGSKA (reference sequence). The specimen was peripheral blood. The gene calls are TRBV20-1 and TRBJ2-1, with D possibly being TRBD2 (5 bases). The sequence was collected from a man aged 50 or older with active or convalescent COVID-19. The CDR3 bases are TGCAGTGCTAGGAGGGCGGGTGAGCAGTTCTTC. It is translated as CSARRAGEQFF.